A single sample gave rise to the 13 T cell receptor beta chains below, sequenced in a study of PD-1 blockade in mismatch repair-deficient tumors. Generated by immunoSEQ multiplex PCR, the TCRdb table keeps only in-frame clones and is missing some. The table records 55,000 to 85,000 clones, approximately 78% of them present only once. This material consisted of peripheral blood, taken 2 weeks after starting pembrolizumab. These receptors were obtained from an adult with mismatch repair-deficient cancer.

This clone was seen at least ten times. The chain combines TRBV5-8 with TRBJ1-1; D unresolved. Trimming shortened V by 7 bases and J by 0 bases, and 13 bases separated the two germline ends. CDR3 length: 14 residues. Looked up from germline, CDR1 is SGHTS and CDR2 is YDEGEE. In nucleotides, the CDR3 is TGTGCCAGCCGGCCACTGAGTTTGAACACTGAAGCTTTCTTT. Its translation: CASRPLSLNTEAFF.

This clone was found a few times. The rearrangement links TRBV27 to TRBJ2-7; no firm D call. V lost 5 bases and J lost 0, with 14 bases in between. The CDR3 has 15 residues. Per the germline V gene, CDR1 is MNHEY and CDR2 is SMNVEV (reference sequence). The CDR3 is CASSLGVGDSYEQYF. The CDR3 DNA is TGTGCCAGCAGTCTTGGGGTAGGAGACTCCTACGAGCAGTACTTC.

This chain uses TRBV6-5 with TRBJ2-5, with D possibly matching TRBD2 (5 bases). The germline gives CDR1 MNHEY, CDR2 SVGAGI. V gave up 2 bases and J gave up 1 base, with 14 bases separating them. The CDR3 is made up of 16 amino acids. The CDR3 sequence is CASSYGPRAAQETQYF. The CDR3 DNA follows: TGTGCCAGCAGTTACGGACCGCGGGCAGCCCAAGAGACCCAGTACTTC.

CDR3 sequence reads: CASSYSPGLGGYTF. The CDR3 bases are TGTGCCAGCAGTTACTCTCCTGGCCTGGGTGGCTACACCTTC. The gene calls are TRBV6-6 and TRBJ1-2; D unresolved. Trimming took off 0 bases at V and 7 bases at J, with 12 bases between the two ends. The CDR3 is 14 amino acids. Germline V lookup: CDR1 MNHNY, CDR2 SVGAGI (reference sequence).

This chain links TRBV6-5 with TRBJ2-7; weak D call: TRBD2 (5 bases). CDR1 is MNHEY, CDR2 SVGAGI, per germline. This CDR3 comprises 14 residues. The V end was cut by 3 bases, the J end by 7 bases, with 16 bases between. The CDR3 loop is CASSYSGGIMEQYF. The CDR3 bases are TGTGCCAGCAGTTATTCCGGAGGTATTATGGAGCAGTACTTC.

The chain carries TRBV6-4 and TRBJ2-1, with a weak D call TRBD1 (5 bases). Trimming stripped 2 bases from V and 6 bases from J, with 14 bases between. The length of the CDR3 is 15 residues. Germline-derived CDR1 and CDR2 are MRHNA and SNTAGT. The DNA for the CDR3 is TGTGCCAGCAGTGACGGCAGGGCTCCCAGCAATGAGCAGTTCTTC. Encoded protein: CASSDGRAPSNEQFF.

The CDR3 region is CASSPRTSGRPDTQYF. The CDR3 DNA sequence: TGTGCCAGCAGCCCCCGGACTAGCGGGAGGCCAGATACGCAGTATTTT. The chain recombines TRBV5-4 with TRBJ2-3; TRBD2 matches 14 bases. CDR3 length equals 16 residues. Trimming took 4 bases from V and 4 from J; bases not matched to a gene: 5. Germline V lookup: CDR1 SGHNT, CDR2 YYREEE (reference sequence).

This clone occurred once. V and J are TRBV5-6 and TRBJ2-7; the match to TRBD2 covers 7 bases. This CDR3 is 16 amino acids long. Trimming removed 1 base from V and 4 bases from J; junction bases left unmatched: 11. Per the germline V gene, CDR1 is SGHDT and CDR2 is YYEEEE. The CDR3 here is CASSLYWWEGQYEQYF. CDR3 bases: TGTGCCAGCAGCTTGTATTGGTGGGAGGGCCAATACGAGCAGTACTTC.

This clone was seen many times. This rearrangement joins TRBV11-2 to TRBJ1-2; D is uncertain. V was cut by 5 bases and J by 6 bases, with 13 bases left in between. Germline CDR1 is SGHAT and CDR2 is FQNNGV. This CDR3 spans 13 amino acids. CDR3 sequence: CASSPQPTHGYTF. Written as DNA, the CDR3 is TGTGCCAGCAGCCCACAGCCGACTCATGGCTACACCTTC.

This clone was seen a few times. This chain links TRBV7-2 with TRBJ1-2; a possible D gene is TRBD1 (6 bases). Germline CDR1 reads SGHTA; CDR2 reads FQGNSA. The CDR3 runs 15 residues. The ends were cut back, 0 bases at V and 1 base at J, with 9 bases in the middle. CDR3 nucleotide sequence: TGTGCCAGCAGCTTAGCAGCAGGGGATAACTATGGCTACACCTTC. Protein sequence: CASSLAAGDNYGYTF.

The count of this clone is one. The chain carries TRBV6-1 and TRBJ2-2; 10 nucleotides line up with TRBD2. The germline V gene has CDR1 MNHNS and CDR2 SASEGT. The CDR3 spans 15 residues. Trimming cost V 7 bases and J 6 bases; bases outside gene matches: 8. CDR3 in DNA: TGTGCCAGCATTTCTAGCGGGAGTTTCTCCGGGGAGCTGTTTTTT. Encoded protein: CASISSGSFSGELFF.

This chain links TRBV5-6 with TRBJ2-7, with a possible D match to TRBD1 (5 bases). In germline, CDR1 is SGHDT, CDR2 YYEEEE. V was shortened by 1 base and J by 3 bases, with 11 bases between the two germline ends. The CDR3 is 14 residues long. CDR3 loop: CASSLPGRIYEQYF. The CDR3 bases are TGTGCCAGCAGCTTGCCAGGGCGGATCTACGAGCAGTACTTC.

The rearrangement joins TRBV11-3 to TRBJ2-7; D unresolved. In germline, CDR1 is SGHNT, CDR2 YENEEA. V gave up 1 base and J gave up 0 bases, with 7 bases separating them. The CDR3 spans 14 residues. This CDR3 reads CASSLVSSSYEQYF. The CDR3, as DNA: TGTGCCAGCAGCTTAGTGTCATCCTCCTACGAGCAGTACTTC.